The T cell receptor beta chain under discussion was sequenced for a study of cytomegalovirus exposure and HLA in healthy donors. This clone was seen a handful of times. Vbeta (60) and Jbeta (13) primers were used in the PCR. The repertoire was sequenced with immunoSEQ multiplex PCR; TCRdb's copy has only in-frame clones and lacks some. Of 150,000 to 200,000 clones listed, roughly 85% were seen once; the top ten hold nearly 4.5%. Trimming removed 4 bases at V and 0 bases at J, with 12 bases between. Germline V gene lookup returns CDR1 MNHNY and CDR2 SVGAGI (reference sequence). The CDR3 contains 15 residues.

The sample comprised PBMCs. The receptor comes from a woman in her twenties or thirties in good health and CMV-seropositive. The genes are TRBV6-6 and TRBJ1-1; perhaps TRBD1 as D (6 bases). The CDR3 sequence is CASSFDRLMNTEAFF. CDR3 bases: TGTGCCAGCAGTTTCGACAGGTTAATGAACACTGAAGCTTTCTTT.